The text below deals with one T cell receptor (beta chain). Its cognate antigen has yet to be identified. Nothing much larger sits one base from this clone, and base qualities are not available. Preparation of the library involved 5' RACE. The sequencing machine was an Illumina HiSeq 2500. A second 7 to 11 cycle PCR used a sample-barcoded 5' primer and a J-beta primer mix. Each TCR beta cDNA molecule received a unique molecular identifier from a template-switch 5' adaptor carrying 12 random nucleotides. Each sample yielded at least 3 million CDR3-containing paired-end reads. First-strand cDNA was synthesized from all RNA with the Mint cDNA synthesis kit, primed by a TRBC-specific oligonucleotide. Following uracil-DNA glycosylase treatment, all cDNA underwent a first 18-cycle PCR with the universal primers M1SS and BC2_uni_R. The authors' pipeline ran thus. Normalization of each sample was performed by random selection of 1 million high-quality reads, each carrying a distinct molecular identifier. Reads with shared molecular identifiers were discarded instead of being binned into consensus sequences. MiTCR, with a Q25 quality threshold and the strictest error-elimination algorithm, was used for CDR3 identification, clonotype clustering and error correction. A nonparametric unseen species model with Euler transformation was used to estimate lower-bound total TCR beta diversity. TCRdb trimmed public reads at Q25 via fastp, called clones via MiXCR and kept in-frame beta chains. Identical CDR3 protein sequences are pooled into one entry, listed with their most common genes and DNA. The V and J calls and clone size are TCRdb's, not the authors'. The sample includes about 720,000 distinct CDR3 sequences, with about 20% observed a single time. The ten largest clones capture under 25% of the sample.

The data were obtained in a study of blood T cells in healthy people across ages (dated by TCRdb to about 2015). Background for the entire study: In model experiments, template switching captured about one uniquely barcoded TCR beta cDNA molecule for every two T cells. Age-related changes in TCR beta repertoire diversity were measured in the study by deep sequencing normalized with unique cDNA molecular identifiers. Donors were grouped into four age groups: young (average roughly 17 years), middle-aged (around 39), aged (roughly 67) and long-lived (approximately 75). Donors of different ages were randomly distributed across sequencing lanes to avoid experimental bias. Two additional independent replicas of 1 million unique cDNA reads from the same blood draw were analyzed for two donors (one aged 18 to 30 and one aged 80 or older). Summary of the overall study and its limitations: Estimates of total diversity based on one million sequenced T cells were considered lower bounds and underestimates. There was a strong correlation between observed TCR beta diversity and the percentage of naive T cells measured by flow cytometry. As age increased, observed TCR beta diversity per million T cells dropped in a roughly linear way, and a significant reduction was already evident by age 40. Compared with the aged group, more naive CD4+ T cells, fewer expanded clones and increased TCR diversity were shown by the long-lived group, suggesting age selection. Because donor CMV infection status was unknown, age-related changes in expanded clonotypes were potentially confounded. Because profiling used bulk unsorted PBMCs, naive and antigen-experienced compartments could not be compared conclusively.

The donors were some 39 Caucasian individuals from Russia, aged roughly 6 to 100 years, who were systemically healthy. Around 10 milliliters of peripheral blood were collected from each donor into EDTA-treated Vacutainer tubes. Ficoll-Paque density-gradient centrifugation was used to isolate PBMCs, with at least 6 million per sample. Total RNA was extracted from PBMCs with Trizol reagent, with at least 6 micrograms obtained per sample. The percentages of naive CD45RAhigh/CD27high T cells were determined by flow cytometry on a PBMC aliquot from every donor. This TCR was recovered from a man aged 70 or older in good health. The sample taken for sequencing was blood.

This receptor has the CDR3 CATGTHNDGKLFF. The DNA sequence is given as TGTGCCACAGGAACCCATAATGATGGAAAACTGTTTTTT. In this chain, TRBV12-3 or TRBV12-4 is recombined with TRBJ1-4; no D gene call is confident. V is shortened by 10 bases, J by 10 bases, and the region joining them spans 19 bases. The CDR3 runs 13 residues from the cysteine to the phenylalanine. This entry keeps only the CDR3 DNA: 39 bases, framed from base 1.